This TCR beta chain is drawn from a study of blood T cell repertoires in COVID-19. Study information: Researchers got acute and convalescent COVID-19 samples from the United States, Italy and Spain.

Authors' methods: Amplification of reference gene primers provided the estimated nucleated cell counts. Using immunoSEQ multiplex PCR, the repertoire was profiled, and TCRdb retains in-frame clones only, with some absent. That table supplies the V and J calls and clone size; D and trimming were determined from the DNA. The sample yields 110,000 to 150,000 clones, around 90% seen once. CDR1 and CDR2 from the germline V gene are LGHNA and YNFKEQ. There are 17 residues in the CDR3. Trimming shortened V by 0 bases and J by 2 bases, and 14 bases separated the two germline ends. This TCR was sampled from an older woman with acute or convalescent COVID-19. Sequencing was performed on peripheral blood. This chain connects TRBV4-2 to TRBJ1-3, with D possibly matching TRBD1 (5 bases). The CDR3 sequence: CASSQDWGVGAGNTIYF. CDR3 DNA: TGTGCCAGCAGCCAAGATTGGGGGGTAGGGGCTGGAAACACCATATATTTT.